This T cell receptor beta chain was profiled in a study of Graves' ophthalmopathy and Graves' hyperthyroidism. Whole-study results and caveats: Progression of ophthalmopathy was predicted by the model with roughly 71% sensitivity and less than 85% specificity.

CAS ≥3, NOSPECS ≥4, moderate-to-severe activity and duration under 3 months marked donors with ophthalmopathy. Uncontrolled infections, other autoimmune diseases, pregnancy or lactation barred patients from enrollment. Clinicians diagnosed using symptoms, serum thyroxine, TRAb, thyroid ultrasound and orbital computed tomography. The study amplified TCR beta CDR3 regions using RNA transcripts. An opening RT-PCR round employed HTBI primers and preceded a second-round multiplex PCR. TCRdb reprocessed the multiplex PCR reads with MiXCR, giving one entry per CDR3 protein. Of approximately 640,000 distinct CDR3 sequences listed, approximately 39% are singletons. About this clonotype: What it recognizes is unknown.

This CDR3 comprises 15 residues. V was pared by 4 bases and J by 2 bases, with 3 bases of the junction left unmatched. From germline, CDR1 is SQVTM and CDR2 ANQGSEA. This clonotype originated in an adult man with Graves' ophthalmopathy. V and J are TRBV29-1 and TRBJ2-5, with 14 bases aligning to TRBD2. Sample: peripheral blood. CDR3 nucleotide sequence: TGCAGCGTTGGGACTAGCGGGAGGACTCAAGAGACCCAGTACTTC. Amino acid sequence: CSVGTSGRTQETQYF. The full variable domain, in which reference TRBV29-1 and TRBJ2-5 provide the parts outside the CDR3, is SAVISQKPSRDICQRGTSLTIQCQVDSQVTMMFWYRQQPGQSLTLIATANQGSEATYESGFVIDKFPISRPNLTFSTLTVSNMSPEDSSIYLCSVGTSGRTQETQYFGPGTRLLVL.